This T cell receptor (beta chain) was recorded in a study of cytomegalovirus exposure and HLA in healthy donors. Study information: HLA-typed donors contributed about 85 million unique TCRs, which were held in an early data release.

The PCR made use of 60 Vbeta and 13 Jbeta primers. Clones were sequenced by immunoSEQ multiplex PCR, and TCRdb holds only the in-frame ones, with some missing. Among roughly 220,000 clones listed, almost 70% were seen once. Findings and caveats of the study: Among the most significant clusters, several appeared linked to common viral pathogens in a later analysis. According to the study, 150 to 200 TCR beta chains were cytomegalovirus-associated. It was shown in a later analysis that HLA-associated TCR beta chains were more clonally expanded than other, equally common chains.

V was pared by 3 bases and J by 7 bases, with 13 bases of the junction left unmatched. CDR1 is SGDLS and CDR2 is YYNGEE in the germline V gene. The CDR3 runs to 16 residues. In regard to this clone: Antigen: not known.

The source is a man aged 35-49 years in good health and CMV-seropositive. This chain joins TRBV9 and TRBJ2-7; 10 bases are a match to TRBD1. The sequenced sample was PBMCs. DNA of the CDR3: TGTGCCAGCAGCGCACATCCGTTGACAGGGGGCGGTGAGCAGTACTTC. Amino acid sequence: CASSAHPLTGGGEQYF.